Each of the 27 T cell receptor beta chains below was sequenced from the same sample in a study of glioma-infiltrating T cells. The iRepertoire nested amplicon-rescue multiplex PCR amplified TCR alpha and beta CDR3s from RNA. From the multiplex PCR reads, TCRdb called clonotypes with MiXCR, one entry per CDR3 protein. Here the sample spans 170,000 or so distinct CDR3 sequences, about 40% being singletons. Sequencing was done on a sample of glioma tissue, nonneoplastic brain tissue, or PBMCs (not recorded which). The origin of the receptors is a human donor with low-grade glioma or glioblastoma, undergoing nonglioma brain surgery, or in good health (not recorded which).

V usage is TRBV20-1 and J usage is TRBJ2-1; TRBD2 agrees at 12 bases. Trimming removed 6 bases from V and 8 bases from J; junction bases left unmatched: 11. Germline V gene sequence: CDR1 DFQATT, CDR2 SNEGSKA (reference sequence). The CDR3 has 15 residues. Here the CDR3 DNA reads TGCAGTGCCAGCAGCTTTCTAGCGGGAGGGGATGAGCAGTTCTTC. This sequence encodes CSASSFLAGGDEQFF.

The table lists this clonotype with many counts. The chain has TRBV19 and TRBJ1-1; D not resolved. CDR1 LNHDA and CDR2 SQIVND come from the germline V gene (reference sequence). The CDR3 is made up of 12 amino acids. Between the trimmed V and J ends, which lost 3 bases and 4 bases, there was a span of 6 bases. CDR3 nucleotide sequence: TGTGCCAGTAGTATGTACACCACTGAAGCTTTCTTT. Encoded protein: CASSMYTTEAFF.

Concerning this clonotype: A much larger clone differs by one base, so this may be a read error. The genes are TRBV28 and TRBJ2-5; D may be TRBD2 (5 bases). Germline CDR1 MDHEN, CDR2 SYDVKM. The CDR3 totals 14 residues. CDR3 sequence reads: CASSFLAVKETKYF. The CDR3 DNA follows: TGTGCCAGCAGTTTTCTAGCCGTGAAAGAGACCAAGTACTTC.

This clonotype came up many times. The gene calls are TRBV5-4 and TRBJ2-7; no reliable D call. The CDR3 totals 14 residues. Germline lookup yields CDR1 SGHNT and CDR2 YYREEE (reference sequence). Trimming cost V 0 bases and J 2 bases, with 9 bases left between them. Here the CDR3 reads CASSLGGNPYEQYF. CDR3 nucleotide sequence: TGTGCCAGCAGCTTGGGCGGAAACCCCTACGAGCAGTACTTC.

To note about this clonotype: This may be a read error: a much more frequent sequence differs by one nucleotide. This chain links TRBV3-1 with TRBJ2-3; no clear D. The CDR3 spans 15 residues. Germline V CDR1 and CDR2: LGHDT, YNNKEL (reference sequence). The CDR3 nucleotides are TGTGCCAGCAGCCGGCAACTCCTGCATGCAGATACGAAGTATTTT. Amino acid sequence: CASSRQLLHADTKYF.

CDR3 in DNA: TGTGCCAGCATCAGGGGCCACCAAGAGACCCAGTACTTC. Protein product: CASIRGHQETQYF. The chain joins TRBV2 to TRBJ2-5; D may be TRBD1 (6 bases). Looked up from germline, CDR1 is SNHLY and CDR2 is FYNNEI. Between the trimmed V and J ends, which lost 7 bases and 0 bases, there was a span of 9 bases. This CDR3 has 13 amino acids.

The CDR3 coding sequence is TGTGCCAGCACCGTCACAGGGGAGCCTAGCGGGAGGCCCTACGAGCAGTACTTC. It is translated as CASTVTGEPSGRPYEQYF. V usage is TRBV13 and J usage is TRBJ2-7; TRBD2 aligns across 11 bases. Per the germline V gene, CDR1 is PRHDT and CDR2 is FYEKMQ (reference sequence). The length of the CDR3 is 18 residues. The V and J ends lost 7 bases and 2 bases, in that order; junction bases with no gene match: 16.

The rearrangement joins TRBV2 to TRBJ2-7; D uncertain. Germline-derived CDR1 and CDR2 are SNHLY and FYNNEI. The V gene lost 1 base and the J gene lost 1 base, with 8 bases spanning the gap. The CDR3 contains 14 residues. The CDR3, as DNA: TGTGCCAGCAGTGAAGTCTGCTCGTCCTACGAGCAGTACTTC. Translation: CASSEVCSSYEQYF.

A word on this clonotype: A much larger clone differs from this one at a single base, so this may be a read error. It is likely a read error, because the conserved phenylalanine at the end of the CDR3 is missing. The J gene is TRBJ2-7, the V gene TRBV19; D uncertain. This CDR3 is 11 amino acids long. Germline assignment: CDR1 LNHDA and CDR2 SQIVND (reference sequence). Trimming took 3 bases from V and 4 from J, leaving 4 bases between them. Here the CDR3 reads CASSMGYEQYL. In DNA form, the CDR3 reads TGTGCCAGTAGTATGGGGTACGAGCAGTACTTA.

This clonotype was picked up a small number of times. The V call is TRBV12-3 or TRBV12-4, the J call TRBJ2-3; perhaps D is TRBD1 or TRBD2 (5 bases each). The CDR3 spans 15 residues. Trimming removed 0 bases at V and 2 bases at J, with 9 bases between. The CDR3 DNA follows: TGTGCCAGCAGTTTAGCGGGACCCACCACAGATACGCAGTATTTT. It specifies CASSLAGPTTDTQYF.

The rearrangement uses TRBV24-1 and TRBJ2-1, with TRBD1 identical over 10 bases. Germline V CDR1 and CDR2: KGHDR, SFDVKD. This CDR3 is 15 amino acids long. With V trimmed by 8 bases and J by 7 bases, 10 bases remained unmatched. This chain's CDR3 is CATMGQGNLLNEQFF. The DNA for the CDR3 is TGTGCCACCATGGGACAGGGGAATCTTCTTAATGAGCAGTTCTTC.

CDR3: CASSSLKTGYTEAFF. The DNA for the CDR3 is TGTGCCAGCAGCTCCCTTAAAACAGGGTACACTGAAGCTTTCTTT. This chain joins TRBV5-6 and TRBJ1-1, with D perhaps matching TRBD1 (6 bases). V was cut by 3 bases and J by 3 bases, with 15 bases left in between. There are 15 residues in the CDR3. CDR1 and CDR2 from the germline V gene are SGHDT and YYEEEE.

This clonotype has more than one count but fewer than ten. CDR3 residues: CASRPANVGLAVLGETQYF. The CDR3, as DNA: TGTGCCAGCAGACCCGCGAATGTCGGACTAGCGGTATTAGGAGAGACCCAGTACTTC. The rearrangement uses TRBV28 and TRBJ2-5; TRBD2 matches at 10 bases. Looked up from germline, CDR1 is MDHEN and CDR2 is SYDVKM. Trimming removed 6 bases from V and 4 bases from J; junction bases left unmatched: 20. CDR3 size: 19 residues. Together with reference TRBV28 and TRBJ2-5, the CDR3 gives the full variable domain: DVKVTQSSRYLVKRTGEKVFLECVQDMDHENMFWYRQDPGLGLRLIYFSYDVKMKEKGDIPEGYSVSREKKERFSLILESASTNQTSMYLCASRPANVGLAVLGETQYFGPGTRLLVL.

The chain uses TRBV12-3 or TRBV12-4 and TRBJ1-1; the match to TRBD1 covers 7 bases. CDR3 size: 15 residues. The V gene end was trimmed by 7 bases and the J gene end by 0 bases; junction bases not matched to a gene: 8. The CDR3 protein is CASKKTGLMNTEAFF. DNA of the CDR3: TGTGCCAGCAAAAAGACAGGGCTAATGAACACTGAAGCTTTCTTT.

The table lists this clonotype with many counts. The chain links TRBV6-1 to TRBJ2-3; no clear D. This CDR3 is 13 amino acids long. Per the germline V gene, CDR1 is MNHNS and CDR2 is SASEGT. The V gene lost 6 bases and the J gene lost 6 bases, with 13 bases spanning the gap. The CDR3 nucleotides read TGTGCCAGCAGGGAGAGCACTTCGGATACGCAGTATTTT. It yields the protein CASRESTSDTQYF.

This clonotype was seen once. A clone one base away is much larger, so this may be a read error. CDR3 coding DNA: TGTGCCAGCAGTTTTTCAGGGGGGTCGGGCTATGGCTACGCCTTC. Residues: CASSFSGGSGYGYAF. This chain uses TRBV28 with TRBJ1-2; 7 nucleotides align to TRBD1. Germline CDR1 and CDR2: MDHEN and SYDVKM. The length of the CDR3 is 15 residues.

This clonotype was detected ten times or more. The chain carries TRBV28 and TRBJ1-1; D unresolved. The germline V and J ends were trimmed by 3 bases and 1 base, with 9 bases remaining between them. This CDR3 has 14 residues. The germline CDR1 and CDR2 sequences are MDHEN and SYDVKM. The CDR3 nucleotides read TGTGCCAGCAGTTTGACCCAGGAGAACACTGAAGCTTTCTTT. This gives the protein CASSLTQENTEAFF.

The table lists this clonotype with many counts. This sequence joins TRBV7-9 and TRBJ2-2; D may be TRBD2 (6 bases). Trimming removed 5 bases at V and 4 bases at J, with 17 bases between. Germline CDR1 is SEHNR and CDR2 is FQNEAQ (reference sequence). This CDR3 comprises 16 residues. CDR3 sequence: CASSQWRGSSTGELFF. The DNA of the CDR3 is TGTGCCAGCAGCCAGTGGAGGGGATCGAGCACCGGGGAGCTGTTTTTT.

In the case of this clonotype: It may be a read error: a sequence one base away is much more abundant. The DNA for the CDR3 is TGTGCCTGCAGATATTCAGGCAATGAGCAGTTCTTC. Encoded protein: CACRYSGNEQFF. The chain recombines TRBV28 with TRBJ2-1, with no clear D. There are 12 residues in the CDR3. CDR1 and CDR2 from the germline V gene are MDHEN and SYDVKM.

This clonotype was counted a single time. The V and J genes are TRBV19 and TRBJ2-2; 9 bases fit TRBD2. CDR3 length: 15 residues. The V gene's germline CDR1 is LNHDA and CDR2 SQIVND (reference sequence). The ends lost 6 bases at V and 3 bases at J; junction bases unmatched: 5. The DNA of the CDR3 is TGTGCCAGTAGCACTAGCGGGCTTCACACCGGGGAGCTGTTTTTT. Its translation is CASSTSGLHTGELFF. Full variable domain (outside the CDR3, taken from reference TRBV19 and TRBJ2-2): DGGITQSPKYLFRKEGQNVTLSCEQNLNHDAMYWYRQDPGQGLRLIYYSQIVNDFQKGDIAEGYSVSREKKESFPLTVTSAQKNPTAFYLCASSTSGLHTGELFFGEGSRLTVL.

V usage is TRBV19 and J usage is TRBJ2-3, with a tentative D call TRBD2 (6 bases). Trimming shortened V by 0 bases and J by 5 bases, and 12 bases separated the two germline ends. The CDR3 spans 15 residues. Germline-derived CDR1 and CDR2 are LNHDA and SQIVND (reference sequence). CDR3 amino acids: CASSIDGGPRDTQYF. CDR3 DNA sequence: TGTGCCAGTAGTATAGATGGAGGGCCGCGAGATACGCAGTATTTT.

This clonotype appeared a few times. The rearrangement joins TRBV6-1 to TRBJ2-1, with D unclear. In germline, CDR1 is MNHNS, CDR2 SASEGT. This CDR3 is 13 amino acids long. Trimming took off 5 bases at V and 5 bases at J, with 10 bases between the two ends. For the CDR3, the DNA is TGTGCCAGCAGTTCTTACAGAGACAATGAGCAGTTCTTC. This gives the protein CASSSYRDNEQFF.

V and J are TRBV7-2 and TRBJ2-7; TRBD2 matches 13 bases. Germline CDR1 is SGHTA and CDR2 is FQGNSA. The junction had 7 bases not matched to a gene; V was cut back by 3 bases and J by 2 bases. This CDR3 is 17 amino acids long. The CDR3 nucleotides are TGTGCCAGCAGCTTTGAAGCACTAGCGGGAGGGACCTACGAGCAGTACTTC. This gives the protein CASSFEALAGGTYEQYF.

As concerns this clonotype: One end of the junction is discordant with germline, which a read error may explain. This chain connects TRBV28 to TRBJ2-3, with D perhaps being TRBD1 or TRBD2 (6 bases each). Per the germline V gene, CDR1 is MDHEN and CDR2 is SYDVKM. CDR3 size: 11 residues. The CDR3: CASSSPGAVYF. The CDR3 DNA sequence: TGTGCCAGCAGTTCCCCGGGGGCGGTGTACTTT.

This clonotype was counted only a few times. The chain is built from TRBV19 and TRBJ2-7; tentative D call: TRBD2 (5 bases). With 1 base removed from V and 3 bases from J, the gap between germline ends came to 13 bases. Per the germline V gene, CDR1 is LNHDA and CDR2 is SQIVND (reference sequence). The CDR3 is made up of 15 amino acids. The CDR3 DNA sequence: TGTGCCAGTAGTATAGGGACCGGCCGGGGCTACGAGCAGTACTTC. Its translation is CASSIGTGRGYEQYF.

Notes on this clonotype: This clone may be a read error of a much larger clone one base away. CDR3 in DNA: TGCAGTGCTAGTGGTGCGGCTCCCTCCTACAATGAGCAGTTCTTC. Translation: CSASGAAPSYNEQFF. The rearrangement links TRBV20-1 to TRBJ2-1; D is unresolved. V was shortened by 3 bases and J by 0 bases, with 12 bases between the two germline ends. The CDR3 extends over 15 amino acids. Germline CDR1 is DFQATT and CDR2 is SNEGSKA (reference sequence).

This clonotype has ten or more counts. The chain combines TRBV20-1 with TRBJ2-1; 9 bases line up with TRBD1. The V and J ends lost 6 bases and 3 bases, in that order; junction bases with no gene match: 6. Germline assignment: CDR1 DFQATT and CDR2 SNEGSKA (reference sequence). The CDR3 loop spans 14 amino acids. The CDR3 coding sequence is TGCAGTGCGCAGGGACAGGGTATCTACAATGAGCAGTTCTTC. It translates to CSAQGQGIYNEQFF.